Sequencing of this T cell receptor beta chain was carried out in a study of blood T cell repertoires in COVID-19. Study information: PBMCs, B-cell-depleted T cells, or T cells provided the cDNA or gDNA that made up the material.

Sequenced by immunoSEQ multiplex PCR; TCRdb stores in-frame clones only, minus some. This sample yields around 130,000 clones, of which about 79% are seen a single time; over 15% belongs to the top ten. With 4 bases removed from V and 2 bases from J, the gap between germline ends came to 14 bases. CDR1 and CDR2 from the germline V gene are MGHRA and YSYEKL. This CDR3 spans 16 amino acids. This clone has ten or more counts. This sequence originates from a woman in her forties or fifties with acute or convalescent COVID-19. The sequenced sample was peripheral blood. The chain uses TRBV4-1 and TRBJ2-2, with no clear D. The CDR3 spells CASSRQPGTNTGELFF. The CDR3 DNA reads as TGCGCCAGCAGCCGCCAGCCAGGTACTAACACCGGGGAGCTGTTTTTT.